Below, one TCR beta chain is given with its context. What it binds is unknown. This CDR3 is built from 13 residues. The germline gives CDR1 MGHDK, CDR2 SYGVNS. V was trimmed by 4 bases and J by 1 base, leaving 6 bases between them. The data stem from a study of cytomegalovirus exposure and HLA in healthy donors. Study in general: A prior analysis found 90 million to 120 million unique TCR beta sequences from some 190 million T cells.

Broader study findings: Based on reports, TCR beta sequences accurately predicted HLA-A and HLA-B alleles for most subjects. Many donors shared some public TCRs, even though most TCR sequences were rare. A later analysis showed HLA-associated TCR beta chains outstripping equally common others in clonal expansion.

It was with 60 Vbeta and 13 Jbeta primers that the PCR ran. Assay: immunoSEQ multiplex PCR; the TCRdb copy retains only in-frame clones and omits some. This sample has under 150,000 clones, with over 80% found just once. The V and J genes are TRBV25-1 and TRBJ2-3; TRBD1 might be the D (5 bases). This sequence originates from a boy younger than 18 in good health and CMV-seronegative. Source material: PBMCs. The CDR3 spells CASSVTGTDTQYF. In DNA form, the CDR3 reads TGTGCCAGCAGTGTGACAGGCACAGATACGCAGTATTTT.